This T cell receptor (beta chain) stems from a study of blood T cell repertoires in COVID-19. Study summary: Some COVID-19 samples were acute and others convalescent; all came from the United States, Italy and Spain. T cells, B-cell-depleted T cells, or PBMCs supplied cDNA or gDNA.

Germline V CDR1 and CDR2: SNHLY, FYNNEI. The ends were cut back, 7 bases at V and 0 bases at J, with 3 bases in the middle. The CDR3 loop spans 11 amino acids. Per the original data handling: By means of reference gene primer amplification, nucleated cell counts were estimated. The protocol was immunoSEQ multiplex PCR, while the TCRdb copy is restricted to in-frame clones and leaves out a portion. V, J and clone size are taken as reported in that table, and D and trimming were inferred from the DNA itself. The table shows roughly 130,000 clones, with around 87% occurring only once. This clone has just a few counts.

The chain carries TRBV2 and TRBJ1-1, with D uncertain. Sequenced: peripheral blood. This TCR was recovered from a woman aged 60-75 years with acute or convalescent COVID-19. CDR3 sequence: CASTVNTEAFF. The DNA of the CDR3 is TGTGCCAGCACTGTGAACACTGAAGCTTTCTTT.